The 2 T cell receptor beta chains given below trace back to one sample, sequenced in a study of PD-1 blockade in classical Hodgkin lymphoma. Relapse after autologous stem cell transplantation occurred in every patient, and brentuximab vedotin exposure varied. Libraries were prepared by immunoSEQ multiplex PCR; TCRdb keeps only in-frame clonotypes and omits some of them. The data hold under 25,000 clones, with 77% observed a single time. The material was peripheral blood mononuclear cells (PBMCs), obtained before the second cycle of nivolumab. The receptor set was obtained from a human donor with classical Hodgkin lymphoma.

V and J are TRBV6-1 and TRBJ1-1, with D perhaps TRBD1 (6 bases). The length of the CDR3 is 12 residues. Trimming left V 2 bases short and J 8 bases short, with 9 bases between. Germline CDR1 and CDR2: MNHNS and SASEGT. CDR3 DNA sequence: TGTGCCAGCAGTGAACATCAGGGGGAAGCTTTCTTT. Amino acids: CASSEHQGEAFF.

The chain links TRBV18 to TRBJ1-4; D ambiguous. The ends were cut back, 2 bases at V and 5 bases at J, with 3 bases in the middle. The germline V gene has CDR1 KGHSH and CDR2 LQKENI. This CDR3 has 12 amino acids. The CDR3 here is CASSPGNEKLFF. The CDR3 nucleotides are TGTGCCAGCTCACCAGGGAATGAAAAACTGTTTTTT.